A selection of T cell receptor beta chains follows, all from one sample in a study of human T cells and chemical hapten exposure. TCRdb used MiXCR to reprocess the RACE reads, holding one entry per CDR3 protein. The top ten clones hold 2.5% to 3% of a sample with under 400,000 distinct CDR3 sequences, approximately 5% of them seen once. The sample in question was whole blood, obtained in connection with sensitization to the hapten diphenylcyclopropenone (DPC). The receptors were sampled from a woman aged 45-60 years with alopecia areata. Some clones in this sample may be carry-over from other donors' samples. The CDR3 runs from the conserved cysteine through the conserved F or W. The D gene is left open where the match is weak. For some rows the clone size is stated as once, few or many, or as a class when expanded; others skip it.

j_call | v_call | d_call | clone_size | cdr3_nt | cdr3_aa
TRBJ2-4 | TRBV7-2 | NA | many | TGTGCCAGCAGCTTAGATTTGGGGACTGGCAGGAACATTCAGTACTTC | CASSLDLGTGRNIQYF
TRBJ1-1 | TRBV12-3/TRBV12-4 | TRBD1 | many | TGTGCCAGCAGTCCAGGGACAGGGGGAGACGGCACTGAAGCTTTCTTT | CASSPGTGGDGTEAFF
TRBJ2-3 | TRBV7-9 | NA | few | TGTGCCAGCAGCTCTAGGACTTTCCACACAGATACGCAGTATTTT | CASSSRTFHTDTQYF
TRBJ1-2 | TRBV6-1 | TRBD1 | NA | TGTGCCAGCAGGGGACAGGGGATAGGAGGCTACACCTTC | CASRGQGIGGYTF
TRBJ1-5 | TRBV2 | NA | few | TGTGCCAGCAGTGAACTTGGTAGTAATCAGCCCCAGCATTTT | CASSELGSNQPQHF
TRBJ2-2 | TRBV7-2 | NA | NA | TGTGCCAGCAGCTTAGGGAGCGGAGTCAGGGGCACCGGGGAGCTGTTTTTT | CASSLGSGVRGTGELFF
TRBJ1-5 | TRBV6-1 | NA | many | TGTGCCTGCGGACAGTATGATCAGCCCCAGCATTTT | CACGQYDQPQHF
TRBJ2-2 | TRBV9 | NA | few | TGTGCCAGCAGCGCAGCCAACACCGGGGAGCTGTTTTTT | CASSAANTGELFF
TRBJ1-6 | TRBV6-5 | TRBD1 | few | TGTGCCAGCAGTTACTCCGCCGGGACAGGGGGGAATTCACCCCTCCACTTT | CASSYSAGTGGNSPLHF
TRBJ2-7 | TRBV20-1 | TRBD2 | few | TGCAGTGCTAGCCAAAGCGGGAGTACCGACGAGCAGTACTTC | CSASQSGSTDEQYF
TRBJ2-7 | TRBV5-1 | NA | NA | TGCGCCAGCAGCTTGGTGACAGGCTCCTACGAGCAGTACTTC | CASSLVTGSYEQYF
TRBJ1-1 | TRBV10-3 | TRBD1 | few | TGTGCCATCATTTCCGGACAGGGGAACACTGAAGCTTTCTTT | CAIISGQGNTEAFF
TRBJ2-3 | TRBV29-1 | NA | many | TGCAGCGCCAAGACCACAGATACGCAGTATTTT | CSAKTTDTQYF
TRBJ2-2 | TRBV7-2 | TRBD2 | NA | TGTGCCAGCAGCCCCTACGGGAGGGCCAGAACCGGGGAGCTGTTTTTT | CASSPYGRARTGELFF
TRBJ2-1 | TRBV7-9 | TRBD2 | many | TGTGCCAGCAGCTCCCGGGGGGAGCGGGAGGGTTACAATGAGCAGTTCTTC | CASSSRGEREGYNEQFF
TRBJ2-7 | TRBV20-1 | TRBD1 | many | TGCAGTGCCCGTCGACAGGGGGCTAATGAGCAGTACTTC | CSARRQGANEQYF
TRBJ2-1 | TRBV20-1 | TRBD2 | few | TGCAGTGCTCTTCCGGGACTAGCTAGTTCGGGAGATGAGCAGTTCTTC | CSALPGLASSGDEQFF
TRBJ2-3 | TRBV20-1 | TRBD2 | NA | TGCAGTGCTAGAGTTAGCGGGCACACAGATACGCAGTATTTT | CSARVSGHTDTQYF
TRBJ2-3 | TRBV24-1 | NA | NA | TGTGCCACCAGTGCCACAGGTTCCACAGATACGCAGTATTTT | CATSATGSTDTQYF
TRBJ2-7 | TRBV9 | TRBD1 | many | TGTGCCAGCAGCGCCGGGATGGACAGGGCTGCCTACGAGCAGTACTTC | CASSAGMDRAAYEQYF
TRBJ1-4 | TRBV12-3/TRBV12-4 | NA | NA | TGTGCCAGCAGTTTACACAGCCTTAATGAAAAACTGTTTTTT | CASSLHSLNEKLFF
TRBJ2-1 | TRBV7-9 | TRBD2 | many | TGTGCCAGCAGAGTTAGCGGGGGGTCTGATGAGCAGTTCTTC | CASRVSGGSDEQFF
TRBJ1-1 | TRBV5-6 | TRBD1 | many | TGTGCCAGCAGCTCCCCCGGACAGGACACTGAAGCTTTCTTT | CASSSPGQDTEAFF
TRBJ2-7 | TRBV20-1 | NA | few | TGCAGTGTTTCCGGGACTTCCTACGAGCAGTACTTC | CSVSGTSYEQYF
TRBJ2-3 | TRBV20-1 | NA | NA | TGCAGTGCTAGAGTATCCCTGGGGGGCGGGGATGGCACAGATACGCAGTATTTT | CSARVSLGGGDGTDTQYF
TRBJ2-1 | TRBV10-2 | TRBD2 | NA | TGCGCCAGCAGTGAACTAGCGCGGGATGAGCAGTTCTTC | CASSELARDEQFF
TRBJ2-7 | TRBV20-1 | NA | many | TGCAGTGCTAGGTGGCAGGGTGTTTCTTACTTC | CSARWQGVSYF
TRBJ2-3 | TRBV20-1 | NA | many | TGCAGTGCTAACACGCGGAAGCTAAGCACAGATACGCAGTATTTT | CSANTRKLSTDTQYF
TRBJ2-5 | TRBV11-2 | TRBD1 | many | TGTGCCAGCAGCCGTACAGGGGCCCAAGAGACCCAGTACTTC | CASSRTGAQETQYF
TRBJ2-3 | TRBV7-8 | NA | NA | TGTGCCAGCAGCTTAGGGAATTGGGATACGCAGTATTTT | CASSLGNWDTQYF
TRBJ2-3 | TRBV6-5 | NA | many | TGTGCCAGCGGATACGGAGATACGCAGTATTTT | CASGYGDTQYF
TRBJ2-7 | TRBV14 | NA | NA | TGTGCCAGCAGCCCCGGACTCTCCAGCGAGCAGTACTTC | CASSPGLSSEQYF
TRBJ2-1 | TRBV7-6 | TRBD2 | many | TGTGCCAGCAGCGCCCTAGCGGGGCTAGATATCTCCTACAATGAGCAGTTCTTC | CASSALAGLDISYNEQFF
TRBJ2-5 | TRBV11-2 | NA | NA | TGTGCCAGCAGCCCTACGGGGCGAGAGACCCAGTACTTC | CASSPTGRETQYF
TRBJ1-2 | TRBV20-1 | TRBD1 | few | TGCAGTGCCGGGACAGGGTCTGACTATGGCTACACCTTC | CSAGTGSDYGYTF
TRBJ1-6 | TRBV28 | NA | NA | TGTGCCAGCAGTATCCCGGAAGATAATTCACCCCTCCACTTT | CASSIPEDNSPLHF
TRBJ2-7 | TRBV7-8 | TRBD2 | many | TGTGCCAGCAGCTCGAATTGGACTAGCGTCTCCTACGAGCAGTACTTC | CASSSNWTSVSYEQYF
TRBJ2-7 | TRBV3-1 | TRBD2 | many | TGTGCCAGCAGCCGGGGCGGGAGGTACGAGCAGTACTTC | CASSRGGRYEQYF
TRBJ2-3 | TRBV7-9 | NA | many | TGTGCCAGCAGCCCGCACTCCGATACGCAGTATTTT | CASSPHSDTQYF
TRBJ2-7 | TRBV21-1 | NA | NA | TGTGCCAGCAGCAAAGTTGAGGGGCCCCCTTCCCTTTACGAGCAGTACTTC | CASSKVEGPPSLYEQYF
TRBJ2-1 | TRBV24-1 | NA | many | TGTGCCACCAGTGATGGGTCGGGTCGATACAATGAGCAGTTCTTC | CATSDGSGRYNEQFF
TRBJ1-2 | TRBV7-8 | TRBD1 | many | TGTGCCAGCAGCTTAGGTCAGGGGGGCTATGGCTACACCTTC | CASSLGQGGYGYTF
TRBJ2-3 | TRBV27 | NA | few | TGTGCCAGCAGTTTAGGTTGGACTAGCACAGATACGCAGTATTTT | CASSLGWTSTDTQYF
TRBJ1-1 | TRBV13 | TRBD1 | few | TGTGCCAGCAGCTTAAACAGGGGGAACACTGAAGCTTTCTTT | CASSLNRGNTEAFF
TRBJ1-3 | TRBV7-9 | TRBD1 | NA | TGTGCCAGCAGCCACGGACAGGACGCAAACACCATATATTTT | CASSHGQDANTIYF
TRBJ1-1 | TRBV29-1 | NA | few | TGCAGCGTTCCATCACAGGGAAAAGACACTGAAGCTTTCTTT | CSVPSQGKDTEAFF
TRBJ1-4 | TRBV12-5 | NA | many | TGTGCTAGTGGTTTGGTACGGGGAGTCCTTAATGAAAAACTGTTTTTT | CASGLVRGVLNEKLFF
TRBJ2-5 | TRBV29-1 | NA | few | TGCAGCTCCCGAACGCGTTTTCAAGAGACCCAGTACTTC | CSSRTRFQETQYF